This T cell receptor (beta chain) was observed in a study of shared clonotypes between healthy human individuals. General study points: Generally, naive subsets (rather than memory subsets) showed larger estimated richness.

Produced via immunoSEQ multiplex PCR; TCRdb's table is partial and in-frame only. The profile covers approximately 980,000 clones, with about three quarters appearing a single time and about 1.5% taken by the ten largest. In the case of this clone: What it binds is unknown.

CDR3 size: 15 residues. CDR1 MNHNS and CDR2 SASEGT come from the germline V gene. Trimming at V came to 7 bases and at J to 5 bases, leaving 12 bases not matched to a gene. Material for sequencing was memory CD4+ T cells sorted from blood. Subset noted: CD45RA-negative fraction. V usage is TRBV6-1 and J usage is TRBJ2-5; 8 bases match TRBD2. The source is a man younger than 30 in good health. The CDR3 bases are TGTGCCAGCATCTTCTCCGGGGGGGCGTTTGAGACCCAGTACTTC. Amino acid sequence: CASIFSGGAFETQYF.